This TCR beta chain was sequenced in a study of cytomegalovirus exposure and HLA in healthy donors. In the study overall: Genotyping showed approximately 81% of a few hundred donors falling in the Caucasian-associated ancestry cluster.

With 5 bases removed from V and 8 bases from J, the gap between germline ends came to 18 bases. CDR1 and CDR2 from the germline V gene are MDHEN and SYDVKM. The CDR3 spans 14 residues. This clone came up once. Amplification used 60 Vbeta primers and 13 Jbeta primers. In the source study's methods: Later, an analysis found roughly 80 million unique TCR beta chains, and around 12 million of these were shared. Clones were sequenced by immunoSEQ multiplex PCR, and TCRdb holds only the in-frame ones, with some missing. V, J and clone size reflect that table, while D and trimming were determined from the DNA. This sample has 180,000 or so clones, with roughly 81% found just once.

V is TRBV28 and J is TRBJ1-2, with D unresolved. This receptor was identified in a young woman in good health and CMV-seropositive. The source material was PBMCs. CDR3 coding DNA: TGTGCCAGCAGTATACCCCAGGCCTATCGCGGCTACACCTTC. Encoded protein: CASSIPQAYRGYTF.